A few counts support the clone carrying this T cell receptor beta chain. Antigen specificity is unknown. The entirety of the isolated RNA underwent reverse transcription, so expressed TCRB transcripts were sequenced. Sequenced naive, central memory and regulatory T cell samples produced an average of about 3.57 million reads. Produced via immunoSEQ multiplex PCR; TCRdb's table is partial and in-frame only. In the table there are around 120,000 clones, 17% of which are singletons. Trimming stripped 6 bases from V and 8 bases from J, with 11 bases between. This CDR3 spans 12 amino acids. CDR1 and CDR2 (germline): SNHLY, FYNNEI. These data belong to a study of beta chain features in type 1 diabetes. Every donor had blood drawn once into heparin, approximately 0.11 L on average. Sorting of CD4+ naive, central memory, regulatory and stem cell-like memory cells was performed via CD45RO/CCR7/CD25/CD127/CD95/CD27.

Study-level points and caveats: Individuals with type 1 diabetes displayed fewer insertions and more deletions at VDJ junctions. Type 1 diabetes patients had moderately but significantly shorter TCRB CDR3s in all four CD4+ subsets.

The clonotype was recovered from a young man with type 1 diabetes. The sample taken for sequencing was central memory CD4+ T cells from blood. V is TRBV2 and J is TRBJ2-1; D call uncertain. CDR3 DNA sequence: TGTGCCAGCAGGCAACTAAGCGATGAGCAGTTCTTC. Translation: CASRQLSDEQFF.